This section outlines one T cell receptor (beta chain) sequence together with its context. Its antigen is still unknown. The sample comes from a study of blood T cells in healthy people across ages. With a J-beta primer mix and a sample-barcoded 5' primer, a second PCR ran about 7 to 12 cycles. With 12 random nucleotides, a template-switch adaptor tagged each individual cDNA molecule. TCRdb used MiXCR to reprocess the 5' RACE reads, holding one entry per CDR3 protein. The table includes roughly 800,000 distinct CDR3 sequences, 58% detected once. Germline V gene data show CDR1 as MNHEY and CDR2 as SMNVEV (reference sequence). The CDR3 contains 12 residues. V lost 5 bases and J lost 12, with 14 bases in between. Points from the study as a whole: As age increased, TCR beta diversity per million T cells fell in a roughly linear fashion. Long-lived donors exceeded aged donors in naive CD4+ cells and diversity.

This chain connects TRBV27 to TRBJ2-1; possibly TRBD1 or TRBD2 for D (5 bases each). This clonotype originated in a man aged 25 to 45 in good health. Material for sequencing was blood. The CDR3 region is CASSPPGPGQFF. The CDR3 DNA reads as TGTGCCAGCAGTCCCCCGGGACCGGGGCAGTTCTTC.